The source of this T cell receptor (beta chain) is a study of blood T cell repertoires in COVID-19. Study information: The origin of the acute and convalescent COVID-19 samples was the United States, Italy and Spain. The cDNA or gDNA used as material had been derived from T cells, B-cell-depleted T cells, or PBMCs.

Enrollment of patients from Seattle took place during active infection, with longitudinal follow-up. This CDR3 has 16 residues. Per germline, CDR1 MDHEN and CDR2 SYDVKM. Trimming removed 5 bases at V and 0 bases at J, with 15 bases between. Under the authors' procedure: Using reference gene primer amplification, nucleated cell counts were estimated. Assay: immunoSEQ multiplex PCR; the TCRdb copy retains only in-frame clones and omits some. Clone size and V and J calls were adopted from that table, with D and trimming inferred from the DNA. The sample records some 400,000 clones, over 75% being singletons.

The sequenced sample was peripheral blood. This clonotype was sampled from a woman between 25 and 40 years old with COVID-19, enrolled during active disease. The chain carries TRBV28 and TRBJ2-3; D is perhaps TRBD2 (6 bases). The CDR3 DNA follows: TGTGCCAGCAGTCCTCGAGCGGGTCTTAGCACAGATACGCAGTATTTT. Its protein is CASSPRAGLSTDTQYF. The full variable domain, in which reference TRBV28 and TRBJ2-3 provide the parts outside the CDR3, is DVKVTQSSRYLVKRTGEKVFLECVQDMDHENMFWYRQDPGLGLRLIYFSYDVKMKEKGDIPEGYSVSREKKERFSLILESASTNQTSMYLCASSPRAGLSTDTQYFGPGTRLTVL.